Sequencing of this T cell receptor (beta chain) was carried out in a study of blood T cell repertoires in COVID-19. In the study overall: Sites in the United States, Italy and Spain provided acute and convalescent COVID-19 samples.

Looked up from germline, CDR1 is SGHKS and CDR2 is YYEKEE (reference sequence). V gave up 5 bases and J gave up 0 bases, with 9 bases separating them. The CDR3 spans 15 residues. Original data processing: Using reference gene primer amplification, nucleated cell counts were estimated. Data came from immunoSEQ multiplex PCR; TCRdb stores just in-frame clones and leaves some out. That table supplies the V and J calls and clone size; D and trimming were determined from the DNA. Here the sample spans about 40,000 clones, roughly 80% being singletons. The chain is built from TRBV5-5 and TRBJ2-6; D might be TRBD1 (6 bases). This receptor was taken from a man in his forties or fifties with active COVID-19. The specimen was peripheral blood. The CDR3 sequence: CASRLQGSGANVLTF. CDR3 nucleotide sequence: TGTGCCAGCAGACTACAGGGCTCTGGGGCCAACGTCCTGACTTTC.